This TCR beta chain stems from a study of siplizumab effects on memory and regulatory T cells. Germline values: CDR1 LNHDA, CDR2 SQIVND (reference sequence). Trimming cost V 4 bases and J 4 bases, with 14 bases left between them. The CDR3 sequence is 14 residues long. Sequenced by immunoSEQ multiplex PCR; TCRdb stores in-frame clones only, minus some. The sample yields some 100,000 clones, just under 95% seen once. As regards this clone: Its target is not known.

Overall study results and limits: Assignment to unstimulated subsets succeeded for only a minor fraction of the alloreactive clones.

Sequences were obtained from non-Treg CD4+ T cells sorted from blood. The chain recombines TRBV19 with TRBJ2-7; the D gene is possibly TRBD1 (7 bases). The receptor was derived from a human donor in good health. This CDR3 reads CASSTGGGRYEQYF. CDR3 coding DNA: TGTGCCAGTAGTACAGGAGGGGGCCGATACGAGCAGTACTTC.